The clone carrying this T cell receptor (beta chain) was found many times. Its antigen is still unknown. Amplified regions were TCR beta CDR3 sequences from RNA transcripts. The TCR CDR3 first-round RT-PCR relied on the HTBI primer set. Each CDR3 protein is one row after TCRdb ran MiXCR on the multiplex PCR reads. The data show under 300,000 distinct CDR3 sequences, 14% to 15% seen once. Those patients with uncontrolled infection, other autoimmune disease, pregnancy or lactation were excluded. The sample, blood from the first hyperthyroidism diagnosis, precedes any ophthalmopathy symptoms. CDR3 size: 15 residues. CDR1 is DFQATT, CDR2 SNEGSKA, per germline (reference sequence). V lost 4 bases and J lost 4, with 19 bases in between. These data are taken from a study of T cells in Graves' hyperthyroidism and ophthalmopathy. Study results and limitations: Most thyroid clonotypes with frequency above 0.001 were detected in blood. The model forecast ophthalmopathy, anticipating it by a median around 6.5 months before onset.

Material for sequencing was blood. The source of this sequence is a middle-aged woman with Graves' hyperthyroidism that later progressed to Graves' ophthalmopathy. The V call is TRBV20-1, the J call TRBJ1-1, with D unresolved. CDR3 residues: CSATGQLTRGTEAFF. The CDR3 nucleotides are TGCAGTGCTACGGGCCAACTTACGAGAGGCACTGAAGCTTTCTTT.